Shown below are 27 T cell receptor beta chains from a single sample sequenced in a study of T cells in Graves' hyperthyroidism and ophthalmopathy. TCR beta CDR3 region amplification was performed from RNA transcripts. In the first-round RT-PCR of the TCR CDR3, the HTBI primer set was used. TCRdb reprocessed the multiplex PCR reads via MiXCR and lists one record per CDR3 protein. Of approximately 570,000 distinct CDR3 sequences listed, 20% are singletons. Material for sequencing was blood. These receptors were taken from a man aged 35-49 years with Graves' ophthalmopathy.

This clonotype showed up just a few times. The chain employs TRBV12-3 or TRBV12-4 and TRBJ1-6, with D perhaps matching TRBD1 (5 bases). The V gene lost 5 bases and the J gene lost 6 bases, with 14 bases spanning the gap. The CDR3 has 15 residues. The CDR3 DNA reads as TGTGCCAGCAGTACCCAGGGTGAATTTAATTCACCCCTCCACTTT. It yields the protein CASSTQGEFNSPLHF.

This clonotype turned up a few times. This chain uses TRBV4-2 with TRBJ2-7; D is undetermined. From germline, CDR1 is LGHNA and CDR2 YNFKEQ. V was cut by 0 bases and J by 3 bases, with 6 bases left in between. This CDR3 region has 13 residues. The CDR3, as DNA: TGTGCCAGCAGCCAAGAAGGGTACTACGAGCAGTACTTC. This gives the protein CASSQEGYYEQYF.

The chain recombines TRBV4-2 with TRBJ2-5; D gene ambiguous. This CDR3 comprises 13 residues. Per the germline V gene, CDR1 is LGHNA and CDR2 is YNFKEQ. Trimming pared 0 bases from V and 4 bases from J, leaving 6 bases between. Here the CDR3 DNA reads TGTGCCAGCAGCCAAGAGACGGGAGAGACCCAGTACTTC. Translating it yields CASSQETGETQYF.

A few counts support this clonotype. V gene TRBV29-1 combines with J gene TRBJ2-3; D is ambiguous. The germline gives CDR1 SQVTM, CDR2 ANQGSEA. Trimming shortened V by 2 bases and J by 4 bases, and 7 bases separated the two germline ends. The CDR3 is 12 residues long. Here the CDR3 DNA reads TGCAGCGTTGAAAAGCCCTCAGATACGCAGTATTTT. This sequence encodes CSVEKPSDTQYF.

This chain uses TRBV5-4 with TRBJ2-3; possible D gene TRBD2, 5 bases. The V end was cut by 0 bases, the J end by 1 base, with 12 bases between. Per germline, CDR1 SGHNT and CDR2 YYREEE (reference sequence). The CDR3 length is 16 residues. The CDR3 loop is CASSLEGVSRTDTQYF. The CDR3 DNA is TGTGCCAGCAGCTTGGAGGGAGTTAGCCGCACAGATACGCAGTATTTT.

This rearrangement joins TRBV3-1 to TRBJ1-2; D unresolved. V was cut by 1 base and J by 8 bases, with 8 bases left in between. The CDR3 loop spans 12 amino acids. Germline CDR1 is LGHDT and CDR2 is YNNKEL (reference sequence). Here the CDR3 DNA reads TGTGCCAGCAGCCAAGCGGGTCTGGGCTACACCTTC. It translates to CASSQAGLGYTF.

This clonotype has at least ten counts. The chain recombines TRBV3-1 with TRBJ2-5, with D possibly TRBD2 on 5 matching bases. The CDR3 runs to 14 residues. CDR1 LGHDT and CDR2 YNNKEL come from the germline V gene (reference sequence). V was shortened by 1 base and J by 6 bases, with 12 bases between the two germline ends. CDR3 amino acids: CASSQGQRGKTQYF. The CDR3 coding sequence is TGTGCCAGCAGCCAAGGTCAAAGAGGGAAGACCCAGTACTTC.

This clonotype was counted only a few times. V is TRBV12-3 or TRBV12-4 and J is TRBJ1-1; tentatively, D is TRBD1 (5 bases). This CDR3 spans 15 amino acids. Trimming took off 3 bases at V and 8 bases at J, with 19 bases between the two ends. This CDR3 is CASSFTGTRFVEAFF. The CDR3, as DNA: TGTGCCAGCAGTTTTACCGGGACCCGGTTTGTAGAAGCTTTCTTT.

The chain joins TRBV7-9 to TRBJ2-7; the match to TRBD2 covers 9 bases. The ends lost 7 bases at V and 5 bases at J; junction bases unmatched: 6. The CDR3 length is 13 residues. Germline CDR1 is SEHNR and CDR2 is FQNEAQ (reference sequence). CDR3 coding DNA: TGTGCCAGCACGTCTAGCGGGACCAACGAGCAGTACTTC. Residues: CASTSSGTNEQYF.

The chain joins TRBV7-2 to TRBJ1-4, with a possible D match to TRBD1 (6 bases). The V gene's germline CDR1 is SGHTA and CDR2 FQGNSA. This CDR3 is built from 13 residues. The V end was cut by 6 bases, the J end by 5 bases, with 10 bases between. The CDR3 sequence is CASRDRVNEKLFF. DNA for the CDR3: TGTGCCAGCAGGGACAGAGTAAATGAAAAACTGTTTTTT.

This clonotype came up many times. The chain combines TRBV27 with TRBJ2-7, with 8 bases identical to TRBD1. This CDR3 is 14 amino acids long. With V trimmed by 7 bases and J by 8 bases, 13 bases remained unmatched. CDR1 is MNHEY, CDR2 SMNVEV, per germline (reference sequence). The CDR3 sequence: CASTRTGSTAQQYF. CDR3 nucleotide sequence: TGTGCCAGCACCCGGACAGGGAGTACGGCGCAGCAGTACTTC.

This clonotype was observed many times. V usage is TRBV7-8 and J usage is TRBJ2-7, with TRBD1 as a possible D gene (5 bases). CDR3 length equals 15 residues. The ends were cut back, 2 bases at V and 6 bases at J, with 17 bases in the middle. CDR1 is SGHVS and CDR2 is FQNEAQ in the germline V gene. The CDR3 DNA reads as TGTGCCAGCAGCTTAAATATGCAGGGAATGGGCGAGCAGTACTTC. Its translation: CASSLNMQGMGEQYF. The full variable domain, its missing parts supplied by reference TRBV7-8 and TRBJ2-7, is GAGVSQSPRYKVAKRGQDVALRCDPISGHVSLFWYQQALGQGPEFLTYFQNEAQLDKSGLPSDRFFAERPEGSVSTLKIQRTQQEDSAVYLCASSLNMQGMGEQYFGPGTRLTVT.

This clonotype was counted a few times. This chain connects TRBV14 to TRBJ1-1, with a tentative D call TRBD1 (5 bases). Trimming took 3 bases from V and 1 from J, leaving 9 bases between them. CDR1 and CDR2 (germline): SGHDN, FVKESK. The CDR3 consists of 14 residues. The CDR3 DNA is TGTGCCAGCAGCCATGTGGGGGAGAACACTGAAGCTTTCTTT. This encodes CASSHVGENTEAFF.

This clonotype was picked up a small number of times. This chain connects TRBV20-1 to TRBJ1-5, with D possibly matching TRBD1 (6 bases). The germline CDR1 and CDR2 sequences are DFQATT and SNEGSKA (reference sequence). The CDR3 has 15 residues. The V gene lost 6 bases and the J gene lost 4 bases, with 19 bases spanning the gap. The CDR3 nucleotides are TGCAGTGCCCTTGGGGGGGGGGCACTAAATCAGCCCCAGCATTTT. This translates into CSALGGGALNQPQHF.

The sample holds many counts of this clonotype. The V call is TRBV5-1, the J call TRBJ2-1; 11 positions agree with TRBD2. The junction had 5 bases not matched to a gene; V was cut back by 7 bases and J by 2 bases. From germline, CDR1 is SGHRS and CDR2 YFSETQ. The CDR3 spans 15 residues. CDR3 protein: CASYLAGGPYNEQFF. The CDR3 coding sequence is TGCGCCAGCTACCTAGCGGGAGGACCCTACAATGAGCAGTTCTTC.

V is TRBV7-9 and J is TRBJ2-6; TRBD1 matches 7 bases. In germline, CDR1 is SEHNR, CDR2 FQNEAQ (reference sequence). CDR3 size: 17 residues. The V segment lost 5 bases and the J segment 2 bases; nucleotides outside the gene matches: 9. The CDR3 is CASSPRQGMTGANVLTF. As DNA, the CDR3 is TGTGCCAGCAGCCCCAGACAGGGAATGACTGGGGCCAACGTCCTGACTTTC.

The table lists this clonotype with a few counts. V gene TRBV6-1 combines with J gene TRBJ2-5; the D call may be TRBD1 or TRBD2 (6 bases each). V was pared by 7 bases and J by 1 base, with 13 bases between. The length of the CDR3 is 14 residues. CDR1 and CDR2 (germline): MNHNS, SASEGT. CDR3 region: CASNSPGAQETQYF. CDR3 coding DNA: TGTGCCAGCAATTCTCCGGGGGCCCAAGAGACCCAGTACTTC.

This clonotype occurred a few times. The chain employs TRBV12-3 or TRBV12-4 and TRBJ2-7; TRBD2 might be the D (6 bases). The CDR3 is 14 amino acids. Trimming cost V 2 bases and J 4 bases, with 12 bases left between them. CDR3 nucleotide sequence: TGTGCCAGCAGTTTATCCGGGAGTAGGTACGAGCAGTACTTC. Translating it yields CASSLSGSRYEQYF.

This clonotype was counted many times. J is TRBJ2-7 and V is TRBV28; a weak D match, TRBD2 (7 bases). Trimming shortened V by 6 bases and J by 3 bases, and 15 bases separated the two germline ends. The germline gives CDR1 MDHEN, CDR2 SYDVKM. This CDR3 has 14 residues. The CDR3 spells CASRMGGASYEQYF. In DNA, the CDR3 is TGTGCCAGCAGAATGGGGGGGGCAAGCTACGAGCAGTACTTC.

The chain uses TRBV19 and TRBJ2-7; 11 bases are shared with TRBD2. This CDR3 comprises 15 residues. Germline trimming cut 4 bases from V and 0 bases from J; bases unmatched to any gene: 2. Germline V CDR1 and CDR2: LNHDA, SQIVND (reference sequence). The CDR3: CASSTSGGTSYEQYF. The CDR3 nucleotides read TGTGCCAGTAGTACTAGCGGGGGGACCTCCTACGAGCAGTACTTC.

Remarks on this clonotype: Given a much more abundant clone one base away, this may be a read error. The chain couples TRBV2 to TRBJ1-1, with D unresolved. CDR3 length: 15 residues. Germline V gene data show CDR1 as SNHLY and CDR2 as FYNNEI. CDR3 amino acids: CASSEMGWENTGAFF. CDR3 nucleotide sequence: TGTGCCAGCAGTGAGATGGGTTGGGAGAACACTGGAGCTTTCTTT.

This clonotype occurred many times. The rearrangement uses TRBV7-3 and TRBJ2-3, with a possible D match to TRBD1 (6 bases). Trimming removed 3 bases from V and 4 bases from J, with 8 bases in between. The CDR3 spans 13 residues. Germline V gene data show CDR1 as SGHTA and CDR2 as FQGTGA. CDR3 sequence: CASSFAGADTQYF. CDR3 DNA sequence: TGTGCCAGCAGCTTTGCAGGGGCAGATACGCAGTATTTT.

This clonotype was found a few times. The chain joins TRBV4-1 to TRBJ2-1; D is perhaps TRBD1 (6 bases). The CDR3 length is 14 residues. The ends were cut back, 1 base at V and 9 bases at J, with 13 bases in the middle. CDR1 and CDR2 (germline): MGHRA, YSYEKL. CDR3: CASSQVGGRGEQFF. The CDR3 bases are TGCGCCAGCAGCCAAGTAGGGGGTCGAGGTGAGCAGTTCTTC.

This clonotype has a handful of counts. J is TRBJ2-1 and V is TRBV7-9, with unresolved D. CDR3 length equals 12 residues. V lost 3 bases to trimming and J lost 8 bases, with 8 bases between them. CDR1 and CDR2 (germline): SEHNR, FQNEAQ (reference sequence). CDR3 sequence: CASSFKQYEQFF. As DNA, the CDR3 is TGTGCCAGCAGCTTCAAGCAGTATGAGCAGTTCTTC.

This clonotype was counted only a few times. The chain links TRBV27 to TRBJ2-3; 9 nucleotides line up with TRBD1. Germline V gives CDR1 MNHEY, CDR2 SMNVEV (reference sequence). The CDR3 has 14 amino acids. The J segment lost 4 bases and the V segment lost 6 bases, leaving 5 bases of the junction unmatched. For the CDR3, the DNA is TGTGCCAGCAGGGAACAGGGGGCAGCAGATACGCAGTATTTT. It translates to CASREQGAADTQYF.

This CDR3 reads CASSPRQGAEGYTF. CDR3 DNA: TGTGCCAGCTCACCAAGACAGGGGGCGGAGGGCTACACCTTC. The chain recombines TRBV18 with TRBJ1-2, with 10 bases that match TRBD1. After removal of 2 bases from V and 8 bases from J, the junction contained 5 bases not matched to a gene. The CDR3 totals 14 residues. Germline-derived CDR1 and CDR2 are KGHSH and LQKENI.

This clonotype came up a few times. The chain is built from TRBV4-3 and TRBJ2-7; D not resolved. The ends were cut back, 3 bases at V and 2 bases at J, with 11 bases in the middle. Looked up from germline, CDR1 is LGHNA and CDR2 is YSLEER. The CDR3 loop spans 14 amino acids. The CDR3 region is CASSQGTRAYEQYF. The CDR3 DNA follows: TGCGCCAGCAGCCAGGGTACCCGGGCCTACGAGCAGTACTTC.